The source of this T cell receptor (beta chain) is a study of cytomegalovirus exposure and HLA in healthy donors. 13 Jbeta primers and 60 Vbeta primers were used for the PCR. This table comes from immunoSEQ multiplex PCR, and its TCRdb copy is limited to in-frame clones, with some not included. Among about 160,000 clones listed, 65% to 80% were seen once. The length of the CDR3 is 15 residues. CDR1 and CDR2 (germline): KGHSH, LQKENI. Unmatched junction bases numbered 9, after V lost 5 bases and J lost 8 bases. The chain recombines TRBV18 with TRBJ2-1; TRBD1 matches 10 bases. The clonotype originates from a woman aged 45-59 years in good health and CMV-seropositive. Sequencing was done on a sample of PBMCs. This CDR3 is CASSSGQGVGDEQFF. Here the CDR3 DNA reads TGTGCCAGCTCATCTGGACAGGGGGTTGGTGATGAGCAGTTCTTC. Based on the CDR3 plus reference TRBV18 and TRBJ2-1, the full variable domain is NAGVMQNPRHLVRRRGQEARLRCSPMKGHSHVYWYRQLPEEGLKFMVYLQKENIIDESGMPKERFSAEFPKEGPSILRIQQVVRGDSAAYFCASSSGQGVGDEQFFGPGTRLTVL.